This TCR beta chain was observed in a study of cytomegalovirus exposure and HLA in healthy donors. Turning to the study itself: A preliminary data release comprised 80 million or so unique TCRs obtained from HLA-typed donors. General study results and limits: The classifier was said to identify cytomegalovirus status with high specificity and sensitivity. It was likely that a cluster of highly shared sequence variants was a sequencing artifact.

Primers for the PCR totalled 60 Vbeta and 13 Jbeta. Per the original methods: A later analysis counted around 80 million unique TCR beta chains, around 10 million shared. Clones were read by immunoSEQ multiplex PCR, and TCRdb kept only the in-frame ones, dropping some. V, J and clone size were drawn from that table, and D and trimming were deduced from the DNA. This table has approximately 180,000 clones, approximately 11% appearing once. V was pared by 0 bases and J by 3 bases, with 5 bases between. The CDR3 spans 13 residues. From germline, CDR1 is SGHRS and CDR2 YFSETQ. Comment on this clone: Antigen: not known.

Sequencing was performed on PBMCs. This sequence joins TRBV5-1 and TRBJ2-3; a weak D match, TRBD1 (5 bases). The origin of this receptor is a man over 45 in good health and CMV-seropositive. In DNA form, the CDR3 reads TGCGCCAGCAGCTTGGAGGGGACAGATACGCAGTATTTT. Translation gives CASSLEGTDTQYF.